A selection of T cell receptor beta chains follows, all from one sample in a study of PD-1 blockade in classical Hodgkin lymphoma. Sequenced by immunoSEQ multiplex PCR; TCRdb stores in-frame clones only, minus some. The sample holds approximately 4,000 clones, about 70% seen once. Sample: CD8+ T cells from blood, taken before the fourth cycle of nivolumab. The receptors derive from a human donor with classical Hodgkin lymphoma. CDR3s include the opening cysteine and the closing phenylalanine or tryptophan. The order of the fields is CDR3 DNA, CDR3 protein, clone size, V gene, D gene, J gene, CDR3 length. A D gene is named only where the DNA matches it firmly. Size tells how often a clone was seen (once, few, many) or the class of an expanded clone, and some rows leave it out.

TGCGCCAGCAGTGAGTTTGAGGGAAGATTGGGCAATCAGCCCCAGCATTTT	CASSEFEGRLGNQPQHF	.	TRBV10-2	.	TRBJ1-5	17
TGTGCCACCGTTACAGGGGAGTATGGCTACACCTTC	CATVTGEYGYTF	few	TRBV2	TRBD1	TRBJ1-2	12
TGTGCCAGCGGGCCCCTCCGGGACAGGGGGCCGACTGGAAACACCATATATTTT	CASGPLRDRGPTGNTIYF	.	TRBV2	TRBD1	TRBJ1-3	18
TGCGCCAGCAGCCAAGCGGCTAGCGGGGGATCATACGAGCAGTACTTC	CASSQAASGGSYEQYF	.	TRBV4-1	TRBD2	TRBJ2-7	16
TGTGCCAGCAGCTTAATCCGGGACAGGGGGTTCTTC	CASSLIRDRGFF	.	TRBV7-9	TRBD1	TRBJ2-1	12
TGTGCCAGCAGTGACAGGGTATCCTCCTACGAGCAGTACTTC	CASSDRVSSYEQYF	.	TRBV6-1	.	TRBJ2-7	14
TGCGCCAGCAGCCTATACAGGGCCGGTGGCACTGAAGCTTTCTTT	CASSLYRAGGTEAFF	.	TRBV4-3	.	TRBJ1-1	15
TGTGCCAGCAGCGTAGGAAGGGACACGCAGTATTTT	CASSVGRDTQYF	.	TRBV9	.	TRBJ2-3	12
TGTGCCAGCAGTGAAGTGGATTCCAGGGGATACAATCAGCCCCAGCATTTT	CASSEVDSRGYNQPQHF	.	TRBV2	.	TRBJ1-5	17
TGTGCCATCAGTGAGTCGGCATCTGCTAACTATGGCTACACCTTC	CAISESASANYGYTF	.	TRBV10-3	.	TRBJ1-2	15
TGTGCCAGCAGTGAAATGGCGGGGGCCGTCACAGATACGCAGTATTTT	CASSEMAGAVTDTQYF	.	TRBV2	.	TRBJ2-3	16
TGTGCCAGCAGCCCCCGGGGACAGGGGGTTGAGAGGAATGGCTACACCTTC	CASSPRGQGVERNGYTF	.	TRBV7-9	TRBD1	TRBJ1-2	17
TGTGCCAGCAGTTTAGGTGGATCCTCCTACAATGAGCAGTTCTTC	CASSLGGSSYNEQFF	.	TRBV27	.	TRBJ2-1	15
TGTGCCAGCAGCTATAGAAAGAACTATGGCTACACCTTC	CASSYRKNYGYTF	medium-sized	TRBV5-6	.	TRBJ1-2	13
TGCGCCAGCAGTGAGTCGAGACAGGCCTACGAGCAGTACTTC	CASSESRQAYEQYF	.	TRBV10-2	.	TRBJ2-7	14
TGCGCCAGCAGCCCCGGGCGATACAATGAGCAGTTCTTC	CASSPGRYNEQFF	.	TRBV4-1	.	TRBJ2-1	13
TGTGCCAGCAGTACAGGGGGCCCTAATAATTCACCCCTCCACTTT	CASSTGGPNNSPLHF	.	TRBV25-1	TRBD1	TRBJ1-6	15
TGTGCCAGCAGTTCCACCCATGGCTCCCAAAACATTCAGTACTTC	CASSSTHGSQNIQYF	.	TRBV27	.	TRBJ2-4	15
TGTGCCAGCAGCGTTTTGGACAGGCCCCGGGAGCTGTTTTTT	CASSVLDRPRELFF	.	TRBV9	TRBD1	TRBJ2-2	14
TGCGCCAGCAGCCAAGTCCCAGGGAGACCCTCCTACGAGCAGTACTTC	CASSQVPGRPSYEQYF	.	TRBV4-1	.	TRBJ2-7	16
TGCGCCAGCAGCCATCGGACACCCGGAGATGAGCAGTTCTTC	CASSHRTPGDEQFF	.	TRBV4-1	.	TRBJ2-1	14
TGTGCCAGCAGTGAACTTGAGGGGGCGATCGACGAGCAGTACTTC	CASSELEGAIDEQYF	once	TRBV6-1	TRBD1	TRBJ2-7	15
TGTGCCAGCAGCTTAGGGGGGGAAACCCAAGAGACCCAGTACTTC	CASSLGGETQETQYF	once	TRBV13	.	TRBJ2-5	15
TGTGCCAGCAGCAACACAGGGATTCTCAATGAGCAGTTCTTC	CASSNTGILNEQFF	.	TRBV7-6	.	TRBJ2-1	14
TGCAGCGTTGAGGCAGTTAAAAACACTGAAGCTTTCTTT	CSVEAVKNTEAFF	.	TRBV29-1	.	TRBJ1-1	13
TGTGCCAGCAGCGTAGACGGACAGCTGGGGGAGACCCAGTACTTC	CASSVDGQLGETQYF	few	TRBV9	.	TRBJ2-5	15
TGTGCCAGCAGTGGGGGACTAGCGGGGGCTGGGGACTACAATGAGCAGTTCTTC	CASSGGLAGAGDYNEQFF	.	TRBV6-1	TRBD2	TRBJ2-1	18
TGTGCCAGCAGCGAAGTCGGGACAACCTCCTACGAGCAGTACTTC	CASSEVGTTSYEQYF	.	TRBV7-2	.	TRBJ2-7	15
TGTGCCAGCAGTGAAGGGGGGGTCGATGAGCAGTTCTTC	CASSEGGVDEQFF	.	TRBV6-4	.	TRBJ2-1	13
TGTGCCAGCAGCATTGGGGCCGGGACAGGGGGATACGAGCAGTACTTC	CASSIGAGTGGYEQYF	.	TRBV4-2	TRBD1	TRBJ2-7	16
TGTGCCAGCATCGAGAGGGGAAGCACTGAAGCTTTCTTT	CASIERGSTEAFF	.	TRBV7-3	.	TRBJ1-1	13
TGTGCCAGCAGCTTAGGCGGGGAGGTACGAACCGGGGAGCTGTTTTTT	CASSLGGEVRTGELFF	.	TRBV13	.	TRBJ2-2	16
TGTGCCAGCAGTGAACGACTAGCGGGGGGGCATACGCAGTATTTT	CASSERLAGGHTQYF	.	TRBV6-1	TRBD2	TRBJ2-3	15
TGTGCCAGCAGTTTAGACAGTCAGGGGACTGAAGCTTTCTTT	CASSLDSQGTEAFF	.	TRBV27	.	TRBJ1-1	14
TGTGCCAGCTCACCCGGCTCCGCAGGGCGAGGTGAAAAACTGTTTTTT	CASSPGSAGRGEKLFF	few	TRBV18	.	TRBJ1-4	16
TGTGCCTGGAGTTCGTACAGGGTGAACACTGAAGCTTTCTTT	CAWSSYRVNTEAFF	.	TRBV30	.	TRBJ1-1	14
TGTGCCAGCAGCTTAGAAGTGACAGCCTCAAACATTCAGTACTTC	CASSLEVTASNIQYF	once	TRBV11-2	.	TRBJ2-4	15
TGTGCCAGCAGTTACTCACAGGGGAGCACTGAAGCTTTCTTT	CASSYSQGSTEAFF	.	TRBV6-5	TRBD1	TRBJ1-1	14
TGTGCCAGCAGTCCCCCGGGAGACCAAGAGACCCAGTACTTC	CASSPPGDQETQYF	.	TRBV6-5	.	TRBJ2-5	14